This T cell receptor (beta chain) was captured by sequencing in a study of post-analysis software for immune sequencing data. At the level of the study: There were relapsing-remitting, secondary progressive and progressive-relapsing multiple sclerosis among the disease courses included. Study-wide results and limits: Four to six TRBV segments appeared more often in patients than in controls, and TRBV5-6, TRBV5-1 and TRBV20-1 were among these. F-measure co-clustering was strong for batch-matched samples. Compared with controls, patients showed significantly lower normalized Chao1 diversity.

This CDR3 is 12 amino acids long. Germline CDR1 LGHDT, CDR2 YNNKEL (reference sequence). V lost 4 bases and J 4 bases, leaving 8 bases between the germline ends. About this clonotype: Its antigen is currently unknown.

cDNA libraries of TCR beta carried unique molecular identifiers. With about 0.85 to 10 million T cells as the source, a few hundred thousand cDNA molecules resulted. Using its own MiXCR run on the PCR reads, TCRdb lists one record per CDR3 protein. The table has about 810,000 distinct CDR3 sequences, approximately 53% seen once; the top ten hold approximately 4.4%. The V and J genes are TRBV3-1 and TRBJ2-7, with D uncertain. Sequencing input: blood. This clonotype was obtained from a girl aged 5-17 years with multiple sclerosis. The CDR3: CASSRFGYEQYF. CDR3 nucleotide sequence: TGTGCCAGCAGCCGATTTGGGTACGAGCAGTACTTC.